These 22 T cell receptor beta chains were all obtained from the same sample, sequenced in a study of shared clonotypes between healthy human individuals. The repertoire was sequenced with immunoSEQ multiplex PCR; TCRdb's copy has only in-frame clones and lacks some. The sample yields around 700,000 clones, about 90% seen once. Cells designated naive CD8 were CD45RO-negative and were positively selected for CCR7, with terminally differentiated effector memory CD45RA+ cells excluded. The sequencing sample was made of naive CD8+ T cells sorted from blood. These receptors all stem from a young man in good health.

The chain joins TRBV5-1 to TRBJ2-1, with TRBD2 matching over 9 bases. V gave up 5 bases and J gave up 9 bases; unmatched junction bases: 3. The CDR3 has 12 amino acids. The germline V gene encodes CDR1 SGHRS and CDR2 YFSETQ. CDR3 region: CASREREVEQFF. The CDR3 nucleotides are TGCGCCAGCAGGGAGCGGGAGGTTGAGCAGTTCTTC.

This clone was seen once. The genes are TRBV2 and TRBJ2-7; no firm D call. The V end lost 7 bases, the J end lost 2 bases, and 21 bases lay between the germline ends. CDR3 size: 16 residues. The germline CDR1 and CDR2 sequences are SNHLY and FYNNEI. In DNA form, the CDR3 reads TGTGCCAGCACCCAAACTGGGCCGGCGACGACCTACGAGCAGTACTTC. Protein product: CASTQTGPATTYEQYF. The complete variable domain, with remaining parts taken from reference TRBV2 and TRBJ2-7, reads EPEVTQTPSHQVTQMGQEVILRCVPISNHLYFYWYRQILGQKVEFLVSFYNNEISEKSEIFDDQFSVERPDGSNFTLKIRSTKLEDSAMYFCASTQTGPATTYEQYFGPGTRLTVT.

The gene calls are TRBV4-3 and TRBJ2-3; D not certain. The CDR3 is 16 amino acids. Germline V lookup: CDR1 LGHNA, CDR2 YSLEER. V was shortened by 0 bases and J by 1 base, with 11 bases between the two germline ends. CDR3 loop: CASSQDFNGRTDTQYF. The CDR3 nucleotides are TGCGCCAGCAGCCAAGATTTCAACGGACGCACAGATACGCAGTATTTT.

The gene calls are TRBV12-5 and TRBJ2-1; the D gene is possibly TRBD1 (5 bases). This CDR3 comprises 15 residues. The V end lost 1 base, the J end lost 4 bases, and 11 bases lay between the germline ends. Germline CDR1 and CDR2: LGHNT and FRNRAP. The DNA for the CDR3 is TGTGCTAGTGGTTTGGGGGGCTCGGTATACAATGAGCAGTTCTTC. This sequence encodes CASGLGGSVYNEQFF.

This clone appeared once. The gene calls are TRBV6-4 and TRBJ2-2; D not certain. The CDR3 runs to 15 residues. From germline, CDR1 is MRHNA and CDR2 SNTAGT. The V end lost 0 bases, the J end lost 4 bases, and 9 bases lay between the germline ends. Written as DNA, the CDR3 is TGTGCCAGCAGTGACTCGATATGGGGCACCGGGGAGCTGTTTTTT. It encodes CASSDSIWGTGELFF.

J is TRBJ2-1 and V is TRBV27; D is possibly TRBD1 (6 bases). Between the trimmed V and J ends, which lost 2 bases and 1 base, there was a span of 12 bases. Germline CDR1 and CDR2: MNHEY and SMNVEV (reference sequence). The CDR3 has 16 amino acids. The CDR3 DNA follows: TGTGCCAGCAGTTTACTCAGGGGTCCGTCCTACAATGAGCAGTTCTTC. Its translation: CASSLLRGPSYNEQFF.

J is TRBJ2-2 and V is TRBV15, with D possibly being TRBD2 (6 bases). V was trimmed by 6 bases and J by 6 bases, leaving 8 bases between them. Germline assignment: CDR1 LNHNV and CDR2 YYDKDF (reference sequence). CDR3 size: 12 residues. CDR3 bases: TGTGCCACCAGTAGCGGTGCCGGGGAGCTGTTTTTT. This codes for CATSSGAGELFF.

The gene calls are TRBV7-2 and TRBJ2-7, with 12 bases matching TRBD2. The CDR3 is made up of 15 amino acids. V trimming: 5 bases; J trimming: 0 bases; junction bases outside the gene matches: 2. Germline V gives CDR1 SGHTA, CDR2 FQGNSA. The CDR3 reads CASSPTSGSSYEQYF. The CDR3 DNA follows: TGTGCCAGCAGCCCGACTAGCGGGAGCTCCTACGAGCAGTACTTC.

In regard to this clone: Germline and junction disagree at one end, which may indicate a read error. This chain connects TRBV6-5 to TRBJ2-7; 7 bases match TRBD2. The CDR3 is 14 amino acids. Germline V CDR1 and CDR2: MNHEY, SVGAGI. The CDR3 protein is CASSHSGAGVTEYF. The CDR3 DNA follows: TGTGCCAGCAGTCACTCTGGGGCGGGAGTGACGGAGTACTTC.

The CDR3 sequence: CALSGDNYEQYF. Here the CDR3 DNA reads TGTGCCTTGAGCGGGGACAACTACGAGCAGTACTTC. The chain links TRBV30 to TRBJ2-7; D is possibly TRBD2 (7 bases). CDR1 and CDR2 (germline): GTSNPN, SVGIG (reference sequence). Trimming removed 7 bases from V and 3 bases from J, with 13 bases in between. The length of the CDR3 is 12 residues.

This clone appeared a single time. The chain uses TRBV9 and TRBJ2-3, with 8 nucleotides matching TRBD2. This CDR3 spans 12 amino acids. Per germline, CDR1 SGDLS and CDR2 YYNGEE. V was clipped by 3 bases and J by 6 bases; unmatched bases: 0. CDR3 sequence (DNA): TGTGCCAGCAGCGGACTAGCGGATACGCAGTATTTT. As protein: CASSGLADTQYF.

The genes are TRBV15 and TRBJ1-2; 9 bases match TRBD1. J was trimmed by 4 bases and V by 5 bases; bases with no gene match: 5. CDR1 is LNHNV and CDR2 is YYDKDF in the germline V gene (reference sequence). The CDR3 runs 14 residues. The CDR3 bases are TGTGCCACCAGCGGGACAGGGCGTCCCTATGGCTACACCTTC. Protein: CATSGTGRPYGYTF.

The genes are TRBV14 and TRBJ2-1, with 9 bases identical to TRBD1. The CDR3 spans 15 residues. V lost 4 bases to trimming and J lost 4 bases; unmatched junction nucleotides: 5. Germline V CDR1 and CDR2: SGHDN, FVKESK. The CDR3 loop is CASSPGTGTYNEQFF. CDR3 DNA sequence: TGTGCCAGCAGCCCAGGGACAGGGACTTACAATGAGCAGTTCTTC.

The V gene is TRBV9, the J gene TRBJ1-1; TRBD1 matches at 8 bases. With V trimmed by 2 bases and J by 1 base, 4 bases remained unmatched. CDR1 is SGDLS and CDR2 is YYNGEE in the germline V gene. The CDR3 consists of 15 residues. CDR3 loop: CASSVTGGPNTEAFF. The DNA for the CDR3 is TGTGCCAGCAGCGTTACAGGGGGGCCGAACACTGAAGCTTTCTTT. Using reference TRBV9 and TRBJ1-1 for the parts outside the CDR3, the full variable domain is DSGVTQTPKHLITATGQRVTLRCSPRSGDLSVYWYQQSLDQGLQFLIQYYNGEERAKGNILERFSAQQFPDLHSELNLSSLELGDSALYFCASSVTGGPNTEAFFGQGTRLTVV.

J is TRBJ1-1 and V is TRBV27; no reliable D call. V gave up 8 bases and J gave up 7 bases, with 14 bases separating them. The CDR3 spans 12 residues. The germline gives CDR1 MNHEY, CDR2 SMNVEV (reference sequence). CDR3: CASREGGDEAFF. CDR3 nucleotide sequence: TGTGCCAGCCGCGAGGGTGGGGATGAAGCTTTCTTT.

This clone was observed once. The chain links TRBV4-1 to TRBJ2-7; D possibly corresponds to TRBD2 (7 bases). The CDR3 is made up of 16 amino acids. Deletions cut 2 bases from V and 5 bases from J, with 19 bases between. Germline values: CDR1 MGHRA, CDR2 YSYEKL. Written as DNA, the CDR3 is TGCGCCAGCAGCCAACTGGGTGGGGGGGCAGTCAACGAGCAGTACTTC. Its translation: CASSQLGGGAVNEQYF.

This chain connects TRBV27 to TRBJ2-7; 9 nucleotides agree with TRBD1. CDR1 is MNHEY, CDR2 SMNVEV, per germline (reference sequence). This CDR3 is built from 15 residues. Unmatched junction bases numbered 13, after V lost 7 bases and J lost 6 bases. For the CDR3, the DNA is TGTGCCAGCAACCCAACCGGGACAGGGCTGACCGAGCAGTACTTC. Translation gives CASNPTGTGLTEQYF.

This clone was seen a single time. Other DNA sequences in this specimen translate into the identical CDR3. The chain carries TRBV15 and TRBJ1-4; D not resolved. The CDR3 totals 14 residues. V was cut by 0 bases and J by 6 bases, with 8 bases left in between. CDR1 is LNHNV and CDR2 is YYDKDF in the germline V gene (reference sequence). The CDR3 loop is CATSRDRGDEKLFF. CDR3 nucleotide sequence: TGTGCCACCAGCAGAGATCGGGGTGATGAAAAACTGTTTTTT.

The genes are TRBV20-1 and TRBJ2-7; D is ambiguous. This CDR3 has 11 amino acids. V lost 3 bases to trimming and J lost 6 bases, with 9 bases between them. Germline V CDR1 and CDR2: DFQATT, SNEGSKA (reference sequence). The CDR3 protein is CSASPVSEQYF. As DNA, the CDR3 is TGCAGTGCTAGTCCCGTTTCCGAGCAGTACTTC.

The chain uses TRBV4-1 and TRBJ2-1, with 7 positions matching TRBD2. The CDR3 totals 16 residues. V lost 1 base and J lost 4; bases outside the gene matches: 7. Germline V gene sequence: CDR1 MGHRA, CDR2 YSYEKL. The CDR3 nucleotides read TGCGCCAGCAGCCAAGTTGCCGGGGGGAATTACAATGAGCAGTTCTTC. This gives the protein CASSQVAGGNYNEQFF.

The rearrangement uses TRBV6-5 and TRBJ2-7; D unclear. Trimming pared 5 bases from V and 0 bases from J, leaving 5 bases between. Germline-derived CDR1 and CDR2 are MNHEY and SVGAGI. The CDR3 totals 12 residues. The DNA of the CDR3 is TGTGCCAGCAGTCCGAACTCCTACGAGCAGTACTTC. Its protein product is CASSPNSYEQYF.

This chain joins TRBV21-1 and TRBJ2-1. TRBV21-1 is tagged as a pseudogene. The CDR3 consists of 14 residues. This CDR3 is CASSKGGINNEQFF. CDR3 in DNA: TGTGCCAGCAGCAAAGGGGGGATAAACAATGAGCAGTTCTTC.